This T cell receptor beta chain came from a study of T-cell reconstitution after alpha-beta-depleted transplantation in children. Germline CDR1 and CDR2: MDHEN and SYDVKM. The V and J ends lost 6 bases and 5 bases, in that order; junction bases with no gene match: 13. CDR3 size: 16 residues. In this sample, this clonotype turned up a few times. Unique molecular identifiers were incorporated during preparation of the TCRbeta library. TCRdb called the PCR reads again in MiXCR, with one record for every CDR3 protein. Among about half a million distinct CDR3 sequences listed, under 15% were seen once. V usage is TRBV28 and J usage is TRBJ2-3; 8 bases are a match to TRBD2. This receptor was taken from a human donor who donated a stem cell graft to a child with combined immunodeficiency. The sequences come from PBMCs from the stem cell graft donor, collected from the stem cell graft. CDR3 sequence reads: CASSPTGGGRGDTQYF. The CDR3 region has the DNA TGTGCCAGCAGCCCCACCGGGGGGGGGCGCGGAGATACGCAGTATTTT.